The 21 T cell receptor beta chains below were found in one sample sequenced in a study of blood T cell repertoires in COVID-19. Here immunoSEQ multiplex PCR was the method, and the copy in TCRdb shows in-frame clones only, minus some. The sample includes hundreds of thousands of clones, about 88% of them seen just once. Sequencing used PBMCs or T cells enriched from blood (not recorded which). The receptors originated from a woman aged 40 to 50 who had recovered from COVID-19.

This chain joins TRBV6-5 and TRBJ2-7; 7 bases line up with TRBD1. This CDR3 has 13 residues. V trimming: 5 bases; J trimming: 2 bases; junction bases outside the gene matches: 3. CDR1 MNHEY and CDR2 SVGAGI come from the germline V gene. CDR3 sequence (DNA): TGTGCCAGCAGTCACAGGGGCCCCTACGAGCAGTACTTC. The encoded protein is CASSHRGPYEQYF.

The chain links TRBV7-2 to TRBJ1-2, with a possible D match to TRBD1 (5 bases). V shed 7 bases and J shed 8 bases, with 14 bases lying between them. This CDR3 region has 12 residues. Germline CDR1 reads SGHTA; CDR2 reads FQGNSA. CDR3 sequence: CASIGQGAGYTF. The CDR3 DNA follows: TGTGCCAGCATCGGACAAGGCGCCGGCTACACCTTC.

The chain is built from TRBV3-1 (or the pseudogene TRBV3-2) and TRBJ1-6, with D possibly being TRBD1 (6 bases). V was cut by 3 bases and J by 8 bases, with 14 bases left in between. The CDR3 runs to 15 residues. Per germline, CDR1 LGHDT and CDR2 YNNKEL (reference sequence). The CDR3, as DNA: TGTGCCAGCAGCCATAGAAGCCAGGGGTATTCACCCCTCCACTTT. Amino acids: CASSHRSQGYSPLHF.

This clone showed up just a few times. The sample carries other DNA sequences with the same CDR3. CDR3 sequence (DNA): TGTGCCAGCAGCGCAACAGTCACCGGGGAGCTGTTTTTT. Residues: CASSATVTGELFF. The V and J genes are TRBV7-3 and TRBJ2-2, with no clear D. The V gene lost 5 bases and the J gene lost 4 bases, with 8 bases spanning the gap. Germline lookup yields CDR1 SGHTA and CDR2 FQGTGA. This CDR3 is built from 13 residues.

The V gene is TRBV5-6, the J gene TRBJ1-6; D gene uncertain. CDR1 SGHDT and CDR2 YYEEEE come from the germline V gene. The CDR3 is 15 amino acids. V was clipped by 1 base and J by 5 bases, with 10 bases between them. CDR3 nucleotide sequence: TGTGCCAGCAGCTTGCAGACCAGGAATAATTCACCCCTCCACTTT. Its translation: CASSLQTRNNSPLHF.

In DNA form, the CDR3 reads TGTGCCAGCAGCTTGGCTGGGCTCCAAGAGACCCAGTACTTC. Translated: CASSLAGLQETQYF. The chain couples TRBV5-8 to TRBJ2-5; no clear D. The CDR3 runs 14 residues. Trimming cost V 0 bases and J 1 base, with 7 bases left between them. Germline lookup yields CDR1 SGHTS and CDR2 YDEGEE.

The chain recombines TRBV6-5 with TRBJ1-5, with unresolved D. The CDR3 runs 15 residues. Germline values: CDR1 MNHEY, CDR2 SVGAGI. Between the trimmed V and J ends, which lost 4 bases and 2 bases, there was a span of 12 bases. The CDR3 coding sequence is TGTGCCAGCAGTTCCGGTCGAGATGGCAATCAGCCCCAGCATTTT. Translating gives CASSSGRDGNQPQHF.

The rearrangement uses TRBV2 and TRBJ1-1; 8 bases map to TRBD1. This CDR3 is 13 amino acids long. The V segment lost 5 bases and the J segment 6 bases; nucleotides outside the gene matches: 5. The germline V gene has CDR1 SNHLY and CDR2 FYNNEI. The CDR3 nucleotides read TGTGCCAGCAGTTTGGACAGGGCCTCTGAAGCTTTCTTT. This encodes CASSLDRASEAFF.

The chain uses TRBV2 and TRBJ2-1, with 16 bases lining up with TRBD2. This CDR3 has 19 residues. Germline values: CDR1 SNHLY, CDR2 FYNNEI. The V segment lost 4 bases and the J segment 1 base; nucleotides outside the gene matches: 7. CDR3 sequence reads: CASSGPGLAGGPSYNEQFF. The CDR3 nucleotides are TGTGCCAGCAGTGGACCGGGACTAGCGGGGGGGCCTTCCTACAATGAGCAGTTCTTC.

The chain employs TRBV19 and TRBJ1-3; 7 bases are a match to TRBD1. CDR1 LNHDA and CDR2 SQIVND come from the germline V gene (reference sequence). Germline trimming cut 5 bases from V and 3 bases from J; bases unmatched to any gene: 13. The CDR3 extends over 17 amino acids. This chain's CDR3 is CASSSLEGAFFGNTIYF. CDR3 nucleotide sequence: TGTGCCAGTAGTTCCCTGGAGGGGGCCTTCTTTGGAAACACCATATATTTT.

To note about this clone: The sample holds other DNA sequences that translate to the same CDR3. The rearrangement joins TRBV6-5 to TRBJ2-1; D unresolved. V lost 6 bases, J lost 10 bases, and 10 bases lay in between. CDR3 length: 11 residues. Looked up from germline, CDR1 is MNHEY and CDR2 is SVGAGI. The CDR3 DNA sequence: TGTGCCAGCAGCACCCCACGGGAGCAGTTCTTC. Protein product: CASSTPREQFF.

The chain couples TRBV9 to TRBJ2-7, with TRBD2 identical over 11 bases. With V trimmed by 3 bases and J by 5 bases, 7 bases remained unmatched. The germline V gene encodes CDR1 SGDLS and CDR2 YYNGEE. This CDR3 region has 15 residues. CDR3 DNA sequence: TGTGCCAGCAGCGAGAGGGGACTAGCGGTCAACGAGCAGTACTTC. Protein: CASSERGLAVNEQYF.

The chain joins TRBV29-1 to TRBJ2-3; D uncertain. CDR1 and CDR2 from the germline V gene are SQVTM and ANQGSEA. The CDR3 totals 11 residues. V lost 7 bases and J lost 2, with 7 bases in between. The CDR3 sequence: CSGVVTDTQYF. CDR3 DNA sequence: TGCAGCGGCGTGGTCACAGATACGCAGTATTTT.

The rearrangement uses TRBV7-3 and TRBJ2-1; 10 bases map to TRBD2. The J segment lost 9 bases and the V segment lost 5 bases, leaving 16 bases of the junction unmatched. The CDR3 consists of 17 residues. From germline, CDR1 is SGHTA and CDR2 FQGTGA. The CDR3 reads CASSPPAGSSGGGEQFF. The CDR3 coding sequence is TGTGCCAGCAGCCCCCCCGCTGGATCTAGCGGGGGCGGTGAGCAGTTCTTC.

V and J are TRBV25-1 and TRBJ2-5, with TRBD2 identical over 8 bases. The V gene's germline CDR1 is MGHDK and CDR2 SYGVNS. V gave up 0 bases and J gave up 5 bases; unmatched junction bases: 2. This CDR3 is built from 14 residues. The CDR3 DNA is TGTGCCAGCAGTGAATATGGCGGGGGGGAGACCCAGTACTTC. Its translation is CASSEYGGGETQYF.

The CDR3 DNA follows: TGTGCCAGCAGCCTTGGGAGGACGGGGAGCTCCTACGAGCAGTACTTC. Translating it yields CASSLGRTGSSYEQYF. The chain combines TRBV27 with TRBJ2-7; possibly TRBD2 for D (6 bases). Trimming pared 6 bases from V and 0 bases from J, leaving 18 bases between. The CDR3 sequence is 16 residues long. CDR1 and CDR2 (germline): MNHEY, SMNVEV (reference sequence).

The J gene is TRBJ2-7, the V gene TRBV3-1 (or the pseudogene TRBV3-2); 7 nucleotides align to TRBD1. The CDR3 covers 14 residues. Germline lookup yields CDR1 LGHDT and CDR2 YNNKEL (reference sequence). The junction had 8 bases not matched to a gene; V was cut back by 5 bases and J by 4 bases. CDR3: CASSLRDSRYEQYF. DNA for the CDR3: TGTGCCAGCAGCTTAAGGGACAGCCGTTACGAGCAGTACTTC.

CDR3 loop: CASSQGPGGPAYNEQFF. DNA of the CDR3: TGCGCCAGCAGCCAAGGCCCCGGGGGGCCCGCCTACAATGAGCAGTTCTTC. The chain employs TRBV4-1 and TRBJ2-1; possible D gene TRBD2, 7 bases. The V gene's germline CDR1 is MGHRA and CDR2 YSYEKL. V was cut by 1 base and J by 2 bases, with 15 bases left in between. The length of the CDR3 is 17 residues.

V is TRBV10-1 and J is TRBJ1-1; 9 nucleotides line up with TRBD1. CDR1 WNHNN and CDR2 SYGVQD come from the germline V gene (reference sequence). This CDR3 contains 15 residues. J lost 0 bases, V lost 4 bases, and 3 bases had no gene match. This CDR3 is CASSVRTGVNTEAFF. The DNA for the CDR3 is TGCGCCAGCAGTGTTCGGACAGGGGTGAACACTGAAGCTTTCTTT.

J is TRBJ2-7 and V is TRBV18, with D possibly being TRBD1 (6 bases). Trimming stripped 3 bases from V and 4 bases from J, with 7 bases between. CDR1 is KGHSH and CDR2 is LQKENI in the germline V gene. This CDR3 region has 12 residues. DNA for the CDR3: TGTGCCAGCTCACCGGGACAATACGAGCAGTACTTC. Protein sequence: CASSPGQYEQYF.

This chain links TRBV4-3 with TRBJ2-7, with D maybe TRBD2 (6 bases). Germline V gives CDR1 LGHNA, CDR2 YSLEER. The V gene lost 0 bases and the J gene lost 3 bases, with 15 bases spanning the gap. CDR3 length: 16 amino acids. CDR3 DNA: TGCGCCAGCAGCCAAGATAGGAGGGGCGCGGGCTACGAGCAGTACTTC. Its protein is CASSQDRRGAGYEQYF.